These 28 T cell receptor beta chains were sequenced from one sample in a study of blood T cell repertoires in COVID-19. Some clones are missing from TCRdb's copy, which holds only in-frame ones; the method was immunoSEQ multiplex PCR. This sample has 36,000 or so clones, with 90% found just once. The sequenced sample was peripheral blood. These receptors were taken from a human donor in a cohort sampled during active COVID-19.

In DNA, the CDR3 is TGCGCCAGCAGCTTGGCGGGAGTGGGTAGGAATACGCAGTATTTT. Translating it yields CASSLAGVGRNTQYF. The chain joins TRBV5-1 to TRBJ2-3, with D possibly being TRBD2 (6 bases). This CDR3 is built from 15 residues. CDR1 SGHRS and CDR2 YFSETQ come from the germline V gene. Trimming removed 0 bases at V and 7 bases at J, with 15 bases between.

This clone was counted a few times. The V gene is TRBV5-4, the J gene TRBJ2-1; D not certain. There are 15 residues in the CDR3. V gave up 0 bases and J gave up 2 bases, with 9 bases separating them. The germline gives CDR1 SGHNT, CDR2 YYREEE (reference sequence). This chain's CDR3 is CASSLGGTTYNEQFF. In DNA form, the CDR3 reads TGTGCCAGCAGCTTGGGCGGAACGACCTACAATGAGCAGTTCTTC.

The CDR3 protein is CASSGTGGGLREQFF. The CDR3 nucleotides read TGTGCCAGCAGCGGCACAGGGGGCGGGTTACGGGAGCAGTTCTTC. The chain carries TRBV13 and TRBJ2-1; 9 bases are a match to TRBD1. This CDR3 spans 15 amino acids. Trimming removed 5 bases from V and 10 bases from J; junction bases left unmatched: 12. Germline assignment: CDR1 PRHDT and CDR2 FYEKMQ (reference sequence).

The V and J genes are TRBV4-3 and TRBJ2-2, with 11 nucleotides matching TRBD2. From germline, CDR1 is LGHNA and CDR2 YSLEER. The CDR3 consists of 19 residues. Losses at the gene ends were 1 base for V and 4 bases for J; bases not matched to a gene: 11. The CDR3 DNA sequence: TGCGCCAGCAGCCAAGTCCCGGTACTAGCGGGAGTTAGCACCGGGGAGCTGTTTTTT. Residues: CASSQVPVLAGVSTGELFF.

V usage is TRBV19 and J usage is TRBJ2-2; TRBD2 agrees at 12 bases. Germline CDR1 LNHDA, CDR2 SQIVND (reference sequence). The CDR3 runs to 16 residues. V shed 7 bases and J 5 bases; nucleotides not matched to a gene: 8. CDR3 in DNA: TGTGCCAGTAATGAGAGGACTAGCGGGAAAACCGGGGAGCTGTTTTTT. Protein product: CASNERTSGKTGELFF.

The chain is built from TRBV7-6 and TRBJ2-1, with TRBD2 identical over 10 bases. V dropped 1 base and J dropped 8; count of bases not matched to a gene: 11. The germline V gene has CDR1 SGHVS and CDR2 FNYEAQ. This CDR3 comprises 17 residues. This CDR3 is CASSLVGSGRAGDEQFF. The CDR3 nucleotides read TGTGCCAGCAGCTTAGTTGGGAGCGGGAGGGCCGGGGATGAGCAGTTCTTC.

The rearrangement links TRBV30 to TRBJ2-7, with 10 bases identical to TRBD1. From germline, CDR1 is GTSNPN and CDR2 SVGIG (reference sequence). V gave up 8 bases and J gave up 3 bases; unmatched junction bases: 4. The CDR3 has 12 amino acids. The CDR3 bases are TGTGCCGCCAGGACAGGGGGCTACGAGCAGTACTTC. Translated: CAARTGGYEQYF.

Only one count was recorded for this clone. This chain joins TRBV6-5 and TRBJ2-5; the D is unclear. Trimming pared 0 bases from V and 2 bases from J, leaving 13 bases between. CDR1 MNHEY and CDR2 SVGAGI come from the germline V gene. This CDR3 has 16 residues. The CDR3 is CASSYSLTNSQETQYF. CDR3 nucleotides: TGTGCCAGCAGTTACTCTTTGACAAATTCTCAAGAGACCCAGTACTTC.

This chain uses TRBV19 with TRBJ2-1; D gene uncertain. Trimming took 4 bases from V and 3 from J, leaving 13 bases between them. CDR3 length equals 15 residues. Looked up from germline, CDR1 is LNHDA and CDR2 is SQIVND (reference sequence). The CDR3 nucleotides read TGTGCCAGTAGTACCGAACAAAGACTCTACAATGAGCAGTTCTTC. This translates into CASSTEQRLYNEQFF. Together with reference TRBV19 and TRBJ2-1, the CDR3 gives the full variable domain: DGGITQSPKYLFRKEGQNVTLSCEQNLNHDAMYWYRQDPGQGLRLIYYSQIVNDFQKGDIAEGYSVSREKKESFPLTVTSAQKNPTAFYLCASSTEQRLYNEQFFGPGTRLTVL.

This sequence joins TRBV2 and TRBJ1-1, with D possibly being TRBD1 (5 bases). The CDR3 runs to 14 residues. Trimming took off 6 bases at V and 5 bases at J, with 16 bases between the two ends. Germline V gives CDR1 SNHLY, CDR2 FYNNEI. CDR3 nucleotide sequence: TGTGCCAGCAGGCCACGGGGCGCGGGGACTGAAGCTTTCTTT. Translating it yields CASRPRGAGTEAFF.

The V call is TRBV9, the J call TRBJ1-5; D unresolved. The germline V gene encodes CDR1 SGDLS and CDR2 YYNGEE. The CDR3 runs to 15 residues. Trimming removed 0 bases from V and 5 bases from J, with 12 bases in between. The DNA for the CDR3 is TGTGCCAGCAGCGTAGGAGAGGGTGCGGATCAGCCCCAGCATTTT. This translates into CASSVGEGADQPQHF.

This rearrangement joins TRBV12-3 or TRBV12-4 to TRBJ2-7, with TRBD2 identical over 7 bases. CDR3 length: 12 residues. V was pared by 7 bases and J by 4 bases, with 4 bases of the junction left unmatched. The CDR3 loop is CASTYGGYEQYF. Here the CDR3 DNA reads TGTGCCAGCACCTACGGGGGGTACGAGCAGTACTTC.

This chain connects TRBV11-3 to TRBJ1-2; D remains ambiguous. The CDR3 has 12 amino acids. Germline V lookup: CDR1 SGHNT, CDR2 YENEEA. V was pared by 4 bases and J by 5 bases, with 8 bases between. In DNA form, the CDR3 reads TGTGCCAGCAGCTCTTCAGGATATGGCTACACCTTC. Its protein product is CASSSSGYGYTF.

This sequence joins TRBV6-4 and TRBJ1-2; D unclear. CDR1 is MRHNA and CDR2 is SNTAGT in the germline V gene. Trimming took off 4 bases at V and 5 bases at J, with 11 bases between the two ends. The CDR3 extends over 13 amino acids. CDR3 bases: TGTGCCAGCAGTGCCGAAGGAGGATATGGCTACACCTTC. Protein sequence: CASSAEGGYGYTF.

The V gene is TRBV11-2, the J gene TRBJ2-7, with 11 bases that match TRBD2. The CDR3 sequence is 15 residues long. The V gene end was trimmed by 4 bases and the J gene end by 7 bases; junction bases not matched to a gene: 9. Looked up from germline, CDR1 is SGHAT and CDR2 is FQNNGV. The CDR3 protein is CASSSATSGSREQYF. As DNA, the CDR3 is TGTGCCAGCAGCTCTGCCACTAGCGGGAGCAGAGAGCAGTACTTC.

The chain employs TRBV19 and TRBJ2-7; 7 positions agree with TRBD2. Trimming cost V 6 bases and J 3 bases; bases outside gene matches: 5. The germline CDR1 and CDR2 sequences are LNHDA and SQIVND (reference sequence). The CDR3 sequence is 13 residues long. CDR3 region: CASRPPGGYEQYF. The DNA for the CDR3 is TGTGCCAGTAGGCCCCCGGGGGGCTACGAGCAGTACTTC.

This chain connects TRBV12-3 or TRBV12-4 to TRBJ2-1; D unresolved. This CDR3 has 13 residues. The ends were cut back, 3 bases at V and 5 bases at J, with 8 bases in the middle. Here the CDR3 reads CASSFFSNNEQFF. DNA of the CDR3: TGTGCCAGCAGTTTTTTCAGTAACAATGAGCAGTTCTTC.

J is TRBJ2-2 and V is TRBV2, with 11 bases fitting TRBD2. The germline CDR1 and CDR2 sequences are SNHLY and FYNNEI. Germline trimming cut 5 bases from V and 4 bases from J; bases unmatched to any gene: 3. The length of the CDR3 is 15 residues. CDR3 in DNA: TGTGCCAGCAGTATACTAGCGGGAGTCACCGGGGAGCTGTTTTTT. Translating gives CASSILAGVTGELFF. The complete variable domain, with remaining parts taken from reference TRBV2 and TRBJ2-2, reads EPEVTQTPSHQVTQMGQEVILRCVPISNHLYFYWYRQILGQKVEFLVSFYNNEISEKSEIFDDQFSVERPDGSNFTLKIRSTKLEDSAMYFCASSILAGVTGELFFGEGSRLTVL.

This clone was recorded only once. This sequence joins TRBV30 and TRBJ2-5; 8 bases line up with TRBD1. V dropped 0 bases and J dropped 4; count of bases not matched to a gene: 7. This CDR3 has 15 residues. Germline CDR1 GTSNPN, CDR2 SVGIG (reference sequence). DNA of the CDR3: TGTGCCTGGAGTGTAAGTTCGACAGGGGCAGAGACCCAGTACTTC. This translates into CAWSVSSTGAETQYF.

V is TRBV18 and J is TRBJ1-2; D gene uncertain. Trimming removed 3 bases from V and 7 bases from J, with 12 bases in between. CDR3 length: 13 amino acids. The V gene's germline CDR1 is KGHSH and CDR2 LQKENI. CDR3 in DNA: TGTGCCAGCTCACCTGGACTGAGTTTTGGCTACACCTTC. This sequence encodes CASSPGLSFGYTF.

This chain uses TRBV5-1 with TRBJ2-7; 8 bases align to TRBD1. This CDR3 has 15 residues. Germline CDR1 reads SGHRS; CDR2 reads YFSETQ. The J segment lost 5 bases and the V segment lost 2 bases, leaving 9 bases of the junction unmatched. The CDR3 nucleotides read TGCGCCAGCAGCTTTGCAGGGGGCGCAGGGCACGAGCAGTACTTC. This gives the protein CASSFAGGAGHEQYF.

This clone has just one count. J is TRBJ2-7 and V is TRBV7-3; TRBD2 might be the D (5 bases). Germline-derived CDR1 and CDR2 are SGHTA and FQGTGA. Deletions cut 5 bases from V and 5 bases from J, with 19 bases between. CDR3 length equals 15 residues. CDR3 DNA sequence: TGTGCCAGCAGCAGCCGCCCTCGGGGATCGGACGAGCAGTACTTC. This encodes CASSSRPRGSDEQYF.

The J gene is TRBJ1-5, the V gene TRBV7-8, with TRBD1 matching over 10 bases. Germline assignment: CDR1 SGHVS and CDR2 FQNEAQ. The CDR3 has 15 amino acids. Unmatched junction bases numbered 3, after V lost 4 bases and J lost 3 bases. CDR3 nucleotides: TGTGCCAGCAGCTCCGGGACAGGGGCCAATCAGCCCCAGCATTTT. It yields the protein CASSSGTGANQPQHF.

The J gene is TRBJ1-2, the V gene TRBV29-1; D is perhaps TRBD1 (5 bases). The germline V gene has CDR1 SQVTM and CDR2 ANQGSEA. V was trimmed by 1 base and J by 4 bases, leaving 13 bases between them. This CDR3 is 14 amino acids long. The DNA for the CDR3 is TGCAGCGTTGAAGGGACACGGTCCCTCTATGGCTACACCTTC. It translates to CSVEGTRSLYGYTF.

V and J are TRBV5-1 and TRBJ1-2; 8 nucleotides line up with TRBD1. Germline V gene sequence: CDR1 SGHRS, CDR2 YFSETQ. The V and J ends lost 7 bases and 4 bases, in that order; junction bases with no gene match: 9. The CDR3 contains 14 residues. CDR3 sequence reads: CASRDGQGRYGYTF. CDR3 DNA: TGCGCCAGCCGAGATGGACAGGGCCGCTATGGCTACACCTTC.

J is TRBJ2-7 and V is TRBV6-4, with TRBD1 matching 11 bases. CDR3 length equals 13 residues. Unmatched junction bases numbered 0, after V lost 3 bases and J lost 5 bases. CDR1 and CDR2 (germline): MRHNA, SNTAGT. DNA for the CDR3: TGTGCCAGCAGTGAGGACAGGGGGCACGAGCAGTACTTC. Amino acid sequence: CASSEDRGHEQYF.

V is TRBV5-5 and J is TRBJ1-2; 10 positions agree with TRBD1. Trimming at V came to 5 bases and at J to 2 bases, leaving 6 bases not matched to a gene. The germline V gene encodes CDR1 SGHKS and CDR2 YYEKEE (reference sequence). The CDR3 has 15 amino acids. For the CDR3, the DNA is TGTGCCAGCAGGGGACTGGACAGGGGGAACTATGGCTACACCTTC. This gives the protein CASRGLDRGNYGYTF.

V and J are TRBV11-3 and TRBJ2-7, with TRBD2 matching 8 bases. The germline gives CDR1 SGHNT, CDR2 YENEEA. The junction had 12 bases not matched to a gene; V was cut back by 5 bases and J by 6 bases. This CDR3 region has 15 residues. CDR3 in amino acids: CASSPGGAGAGEQYF. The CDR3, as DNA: TGTGCCAGCAGCCCGGGGGGGGCGGGAGCAGGCGAGCAGTACTTC.